The next 28 T cell receptor beta chains were all read from a single sample in a study of blood T cell repertoires in COVID-19 (dated by TCRdb to the early 2020s). Library preparation was by the immunoSEQ multiplex PCR assay. TCRdb retrieved this table from immuneACCESS and kept in-frame rearrangements only. Not all clones are present; in checked studies, unresolved V genes account for under half, and no reason is known for the remainder. The sample contains fewer than 200,000 clones, around 86% of them found a single time. In total, the top ten clones hold 20% to 25% of the sample. Sequencing was done on a sample of PBMCs or T cells enriched from blood (not recorded which). The origin of the receptors is a middle-aged woman in a cohort exposed to, infected with or recovered from COVID-19 (not recorded which).

Concerning this clone: The same CDR3 arises from other DNA sequences in this sample as well. J is TRBJ2-7 and V is TRBV5-8; 7 nucleotides match TRBD1. The length of the CDR3 is 14 residues. Germline V lookup: CDR1 SGHTS, CDR2 YDEGEE. Trimming took 4 bases from V and 0 from J; bases not matched to a gene: 4. CDR3 sequence: CASSHRGLSYEQYF. The DNA for the CDR3 is TGTGCCAGCAGCCACAGGGGTCTCTCCTACGAGCAGTACTTC.

This clone appeared once. This sequence joins TRBV4-1 and TRBJ2-1; 7 nucleotides agree with TRBD2. The ends lost 1 base at V and 5 bases at J; junction bases unmatched: 5. Germline V gene lookup returns CDR1 MGHRA and CDR2 YSYEKL. The CDR3 spans 15 residues. The CDR3 loop reads CASSQGSGANNEQFF. CDR3 bases: TGCGCCAGCAGCCAAGGAAGCGGGGCGAACAATGAGCAGTTCTTC.

The rearrangement joins TRBV28 to TRBJ1-1; 7 bases fit TRBD1. The CDR3 runs to 14 residues. J was trimmed by 1 base and V by 6 bases; bases with no gene match: 5. Germline-derived CDR1 and CDR2 are MDHEN and SYDVKM. The CDR3 region has the DNA TGTGCCAGCAGGACTGACAGGGAGAACACTGAAGCTTTCTTT. Protein product: CASRTDRENTEAFF. Using reference TRBV28 and TRBJ1-1 for the parts outside the CDR3, the full variable domain is DVKVTQSSRYLVKRTGEKVFLECVQDMDHENMFWYRQDPGLGLRLIYFSYDVKMKEKGDIPEGYSVSREKKERFSLILESASTNQTSMYLCASRTDRENTEAFFGQGTRLTVV.

The chain has TRBV6-7 and TRBJ2-1, with 10 bases aligning to TRBD2. TRBV6-7 is marked as an open reading frame, function uncertain. V trimming: 6 bases; J trimming: 8 bases; junction bases outside the gene matches: 13. The CDR3 is 16 residues long. CDR3 nucleotides: TGTGCCAGCAGCCCTGGCACTAGCGGGACGTGCGATGAGCAGTTCTTC. It encodes CASSPGTSGTCDEQFF.

The chain uses TRBV4-1 and TRBJ1-1; TRBD1 aligns across 7 bases. There are 16 residues in the CDR3. V lost 4 bases and J lost 3; bases outside the gene matches: 11. The germline gives CDR1 MGHRA, CDR2 YSYEKL. CDR3 nucleotide sequence: TGCGCCAGCAGCCCACCGACAGGGCCGAGGGACACTGAAGCTTTCTTT. This codes for CASSPPTGPRDTEAFF.

The rearrangement links TRBV19 to TRBJ1-1, with D unclear. V lost 3 bases and J 3 bases, leaving 8 bases between the germline ends. Germline CDR1 and CDR2: LNHDA and SQIVND (reference sequence). CDR3 size: 13 residues. CDR3 DNA sequence: TGTGCCAGTAGTATTTTGGGAGACACTGAAGCTTTCTTT. The encoded protein is CASSILGDTEAFF.

The gene calls are TRBV5-4 and TRBJ2-3, with D tentatively TRBD2 (6 bases). This CDR3 contains 14 residues. Germline V gene sequence: CDR1 SGHNT, CDR2 YYREEE (reference sequence). Trimming took 3 bases from V and 6 from J, leaving 14 bases between them. The CDR3 DNA reads as TGTGCCAGCAGCTCAAAGGACTATTCGGATACGCAGTATTTT. The encoded protein is CASSSKDYSDTQYF.

This rearrangement joins TRBV20-1 to TRBJ2-4, with D hard to call. The germline CDR1 and CDR2 sequences are DFQATT and SNEGSKA (reference sequence). CDR3 length equals 14 residues. V was trimmed by 3 bases and J by 2 bases, leaving 11 bases between them. Here the CDR3 DNA reads TGCAGTGCTAGTTGGCACACCTCCAAAAACATTCAGTACTTC. Its protein product is CSASWHTSKNIQYF.

J is TRBJ1-5 and V is TRBV27; D is unresolved. Germline CDR1 reads MNHEY; CDR2 reads SMNVEV (reference sequence). The V end was cut by 4 bases, the J end by 0 bases, with 7 bases between. The CDR3 is 14 amino acids. Here the CDR3 DNA reads TGTGCCAGCAGTTACAGAAATAGCAATCAGCCCCAGCATTTT. Its protein product is CASSYRNSNQPQHF.

This sequence joins TRBV29-1 and TRBJ1-3, with 7 bases identical to TRBD1. Germline CDR1 and CDR2: SQVTM and ANQGSEA. V dropped 4 bases and J dropped 3; count of bases not matched to a gene: 3. The CDR3 contains 13 residues. The CDR3 nucleotides are TGCAGCGTTGCCGGGACAGATGGAAACACCATATATTTT. Amino acid sequence: CSVAGTDGNTIYF.

The chain recombines TRBV12-3 or TRBV12-4 with TRBJ1-2; weak D call: TRBD1 (5 bases). Trimming pared 7 bases from V and 4 bases from J, leaving 13 bases between. The CDR3 is 13 residues long. CDR3 residues: CASNLGGGYGYTF. The CDR3 nucleotides read TGTGCCAGCAACCTGGGGGGAGGCTATGGCTACACCTTC.

The rearrangement uses TRBV5-1 and TRBJ2-1; TRBD1 aligns across 7 bases. J gave up 5 bases and V 7 bases, and 30 bases lay outside the gene matches. Germline CDR1 reads SGHRS; CDR2 reads YFSETQ. CDR3 length equals 21 residues. CDR3 loop: CASATGRRTGTVVDLNNEQFF. CDR3 coding DNA: TGCGCCAGCGCCACGGGGCGTAGAACCGGGACAGTGGTCGACCTGAACAATGAGCAGTTCTTC.

The chain carries TRBV15 and TRBJ1-5, with 9 bases matching TRBD1. The germline V gene has CDR1 LNHNV and CDR2 YYDKDF (reference sequence). V dropped 5 bases and J dropped 4; count of bases not matched to a gene: 3. The CDR3 is 14 amino acids. CDR3 nucleotides: TGTGCCACCAGCGGGGACAGGGTGAATCAGCCCCAGCATTTT. Encoded protein: CATSGDRVNQPQHF.

The CDR3 is CASSIRGFSYEQYF. The DNA for the CDR3 is TGTGCCAGTAGTATAAGAGGGTTCTCCTACGAGCAGTACTTC. The gene calls are TRBV19 and TRBJ2-7; weak D call: TRBD2 (5 bases). This CDR3 is 14 amino acids long. The V gene's germline CDR1 is LNHDA and CDR2 SQIVND (reference sequence). Trimming cost V 2 bases and J 0 bases, with 8 bases left between them.

The gene calls are TRBV2 and TRBJ1-1, with D maybe TRBD1 (5 bases). Germline CDR1 reads SNHLY; CDR2 reads FYNNEI. The V and J ends lost 1 base and 3 bases respectively, with 9 bases between them. CDR3 size: 14 residues. In DNA form, the CDR3 reads TGTGCCAGCAGTGAAGAGGGGCGCGACACTGAAGCTTTCTTT. It is translated as CASSEEGRDTEAFF.

The V and J genes are TRBV29-1 and TRBJ1-3; D remains ambiguous. Trimming shortened V by 1 base and J by 4 bases, and 11 bases separated the two germline ends. From germline, CDR1 is SQVTM and CDR2 ANQGSEA. CDR3 length equals 14 residues. The CDR3 loop is CSVEVAGYGNTIYF. The CDR3 DNA sequence: TGCAGCGTTGAAGTTGCCGGGTACGGAAACACCATATATTTT.

This clone was observed a handful of times. The chain carries TRBV12-3 or TRBV12-4 and TRBJ2-2; D possibly corresponds to TRBD1 (6 bases). V dropped 5 bases and J dropped 5 bases, with 6 bases sitting between them. The CDR3 is 12 amino acids. The CDR3 protein is CASSTGTGELFF. The CDR3 region has the DNA TGTGCCAGCAGTACAGGGACCGGGGAGCTGTTTTTT.

The V call is TRBV24-1, the J call TRBJ2-1; D is possibly TRBD1 (6 bases). V shed 3 bases and J shed 10 bases, with 24 bases lying between them. The CDR3 runs to 17 residues. Germline loops: CDR1 KGHDR, CDR2 SFDVKD. CDR3 DNA sequence: TGTGCCACCAGTGATGTATCAGGGTCGTGGGGGCCAGGGGAGCAGTTCTTC. It is translated as CATSDVSGSWGPGEQFF.

The chain recombines TRBV5-1 with TRBJ2-1, with 9 bases fitting TRBD2. V was pared by 0 bases and J by 5 bases, with 15 bases of the junction left unmatched. This CDR3 is built from 19 residues. CDR1 and CDR2 (germline): SGHRS, YFSETQ. The CDR3 spells CASSLEPLFKREADNEQFF. The DNA of the CDR3 is TGCGCCAGCAGCTTGGAGCCCTTGTTTAAGCGGGAGGCAGACAATGAGCAGTTCTTC.

The chain is built from TRBV7-9 and TRBJ2-7, with TRBD2 as a possible D gene (5 bases). From germline, CDR1 is SEHNR and CDR2 FQNEAQ (reference sequence). V was shortened by 1 base and J by 3 bases, with 10 bases between the two germline ends. This CDR3 region has 14 residues. The CDR3 region is CASSLGGEGYEQYF. Written as DNA, the CDR3 is TGTGCCAGCAGCTTAGGCGGAGAGGGCTACGAGCAGTACTTC.

The CDR3 DNA is TGTGCCAGCAGTACGACTAGCGGGGGGGGATACGAGCAGTACTTC. The encoded protein is CASSTTSGGGYEQYF. This chain uses TRBV27 with TRBJ2-7; 14 bases are shared with TRBD2. Germline values: CDR1 MNHEY, CDR2 SMNVEV (reference sequence). The CDR3 contains 15 residues. V was clipped by 5 bases and J by 4 bases; unmatched bases: 4.

The gene calls are TRBV29-1 and TRBJ2-3; 9 positions agree with TRBD2. J was trimmed by 2 bases and V by 4 bases; bases with no gene match: 4. The CDR3 has 14 residues. Germline-derived CDR1 and CDR2 are SQVTM and ANQGSEA. CDR3 coding DNA: TGCAGCGTTGGCCTAGCGGGACCCACAGATACGCAGTATTTT. Its protein is CSVGLAGPTDTQYF.

The chain links TRBV16 to TRBJ2-1; 7 bases align to TRBD2. The length of the CDR3 is 16 residues. CDR1 KGHSY and CDR2 FQNENV come from the germline V gene. Trimming at V came to 4 bases and at J to 0 bases, leaving 6 bases not matched to a gene. The CDR3 loop reads CASSPEAGTSYNEQFF. The CDR3 region has the DNA TGTGCCAGCAGCCCGGAAGCGGGGACCTCCTACAATGAGCAGTTCTTC.

CDR3 amino acids: CASSPLAGGFSYEQYF. Here the CDR3 DNA reads TGTGCCAGTAGCCCACTTGCGGGGGGGTTCTCCTACGAGCAGTACTTC. The genes are TRBV19 and TRBJ2-7; 9 bases align to TRBD2. The CDR3 consists of 16 residues. V dropped 6 bases and J dropped 0; count of bases not matched to a gene: 9. The germline V gene has CDR1 LNHDA and CDR2 SQIVND (reference sequence).

Only a few counts were recorded for this clone. This chain links TRBV6-5 with TRBJ1-1; D not certain. Germline lookup yields CDR1 MNHEY and CDR2 SVGAGI. Trimming took off 2 bases at V and 4 bases at J, with 8 bases between the two ends. This CDR3 has 13 amino acids. In nucleotides, the CDR3 is TGTGCCAGCAGTTACGGCAGTCGCACTGAAGCTTTCTTT. This translates into CASSYGSRTEAFF.

This chain links TRBV19 with TRBJ2-1; TRBD1 is a possible D gene (5 bases). The germline CDR1 and CDR2 sequences are LNHDA and SQIVND (reference sequence). Trimming took 3 bases from V and 10 from J, leaving 10 bases between them. The length of the CDR3 is 12 residues. The DNA of the CDR3 is TGTGCCAGTAGTATGATCAGGGCGGAGCAGTTCTTC. It specifies CASSMIRAEQFF. Combining the CDR3 with reference TRBV19 and TRBJ2-1 gives the whole variable domain DGGITQSPKYLFRKEGQNVTLSCEQNLNHDAMYWYRQDPGQGLRLIYYSQIVNDFQKGDIAEGYSVSREKKESFPLTVTSAQKNPTAFYLCASSMIRAEQFFGPGTRLTVL.

The chain uses TRBV28 and TRBJ2-1; D gene uncertain. The CDR3 contains 13 residues. Trimming left V 4 bases short and J 9 bases short, with 13 bases between. Germline assignment: CDR1 MDHEN and CDR2 SYDVKM. CDR3 bases: TGTGCCAGCAGTTCCATGCTAGTAGGTGAGCAGTTCTTC. Protein: CASSSMLVGEQFF.

A single count supports this clone. This chain connects TRBV5-5 to TRBJ1-2; 10 nucleotides line up with TRBD1. The length of the CDR3 is 16 residues. J gave up 6 bases and V 3 bases, and 11 bases lay outside the gene matches. Germline CDR1 SGHKS, CDR2 YYEKEE (reference sequence). Written as DNA, the CDR3 is TGTGCCAGCAGCTGGGGACAGGGGCGAGTTGTGGATGGCTACACCTTC. It encodes CASSWGQGRVVDGYTF.